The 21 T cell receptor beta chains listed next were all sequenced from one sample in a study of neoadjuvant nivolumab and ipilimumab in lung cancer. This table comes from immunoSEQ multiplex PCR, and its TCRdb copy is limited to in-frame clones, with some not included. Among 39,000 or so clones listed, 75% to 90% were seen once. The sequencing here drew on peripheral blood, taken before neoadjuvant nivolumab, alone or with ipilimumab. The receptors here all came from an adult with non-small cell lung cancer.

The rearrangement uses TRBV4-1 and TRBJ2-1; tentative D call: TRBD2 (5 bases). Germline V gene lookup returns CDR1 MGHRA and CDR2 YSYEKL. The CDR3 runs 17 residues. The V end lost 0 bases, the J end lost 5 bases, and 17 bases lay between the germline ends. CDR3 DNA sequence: TGCGCCAGCAGCCAAGACGCGGGCCTGCCCTACGACAATGAGCAGTTCTTC. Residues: CASSQDAGLPYDNEQFF.

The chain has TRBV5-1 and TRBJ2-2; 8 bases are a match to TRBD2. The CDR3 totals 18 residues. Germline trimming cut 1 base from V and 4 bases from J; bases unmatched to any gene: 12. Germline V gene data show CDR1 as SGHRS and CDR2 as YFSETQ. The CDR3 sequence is CASSLTGGQGRITGELFF. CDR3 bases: TGCGCCAGCAGCTTGACGGGAGGGCAGGGCAGGATCACCGGGGAGCTGTTTTTT.

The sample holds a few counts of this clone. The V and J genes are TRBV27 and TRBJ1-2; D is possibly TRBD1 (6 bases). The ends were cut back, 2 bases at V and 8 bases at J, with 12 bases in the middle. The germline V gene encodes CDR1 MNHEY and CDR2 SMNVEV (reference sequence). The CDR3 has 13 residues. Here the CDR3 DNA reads TGTGCCAGCAGTTTACAGGGGAGGCAGGGCTACACCTTC. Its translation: CASSLQGRQGYTF.

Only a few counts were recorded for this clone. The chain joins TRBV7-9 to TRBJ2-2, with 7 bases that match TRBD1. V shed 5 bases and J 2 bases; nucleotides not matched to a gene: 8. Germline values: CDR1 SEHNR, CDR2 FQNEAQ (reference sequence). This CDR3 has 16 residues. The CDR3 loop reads CASSRPGQRNTGELFF. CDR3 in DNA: TGTGCCAGCAGCCGACCGGGACAGAGAAACACCGGGGAGCTGTTTTTT.

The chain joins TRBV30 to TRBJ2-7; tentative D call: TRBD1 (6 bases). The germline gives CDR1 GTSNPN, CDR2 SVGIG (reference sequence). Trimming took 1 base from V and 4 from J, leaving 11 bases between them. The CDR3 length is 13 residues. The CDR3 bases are TGTGCCTGGAGTGCAGGGGCTGCTTACGAGCAGTACTTC. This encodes CAWSAGAAYEQYF.

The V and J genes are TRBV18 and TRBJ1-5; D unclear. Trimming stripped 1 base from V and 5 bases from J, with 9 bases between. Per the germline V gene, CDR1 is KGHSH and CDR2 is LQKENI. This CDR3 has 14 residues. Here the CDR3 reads CASSPQKSDQPQHF. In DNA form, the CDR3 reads TGTGCCAGCTCACCACAGAAGTCCGATCAGCCCCAGCATTTT.

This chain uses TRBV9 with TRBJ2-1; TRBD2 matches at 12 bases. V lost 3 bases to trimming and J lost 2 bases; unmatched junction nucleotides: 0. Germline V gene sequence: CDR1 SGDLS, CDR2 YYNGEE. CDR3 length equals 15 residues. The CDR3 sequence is CASSASGRAYNEQFF. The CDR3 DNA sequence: TGTGCCAGCAGCGCTAGCGGGAGGGCCTACAATGAGCAGTTCTTC.

This chain's CDR3 is CASSLDPSYEQYF. The CDR3 DNA is TGTGCCAGCAGCTTAGATCCAAGCTACGAGCAGTACTTC. The rearrangement joins TRBV11-3 to TRBJ2-7, with D unresolved. Germline V CDR1 and CDR2: SGHNT, YENEEA. Trimming removed 0 bases from V and 3 bases from J, with 6 bases in between. CDR3 length: 13 amino acids.

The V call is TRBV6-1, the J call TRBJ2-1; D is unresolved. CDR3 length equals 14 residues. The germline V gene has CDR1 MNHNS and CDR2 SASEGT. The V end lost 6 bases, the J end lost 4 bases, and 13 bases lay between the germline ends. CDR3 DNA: TGTGCCAGCAGGGACCCCGACAAATACAATGAGCAGTTCTTC. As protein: CASRDPDKYNEQFF.

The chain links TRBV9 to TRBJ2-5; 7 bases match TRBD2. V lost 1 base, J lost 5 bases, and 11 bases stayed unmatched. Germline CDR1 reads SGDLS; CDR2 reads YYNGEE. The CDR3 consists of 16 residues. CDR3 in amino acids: CASSVTAGGSRETQYF. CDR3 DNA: TGTGCCAGCAGCGTAACGGCCGGCGGGAGTCGGGAGACCCAGTACTTC.

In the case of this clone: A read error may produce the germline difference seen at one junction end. The CDR3 DNA reads TGTGCCAGCAGTAACTCCGGGGGGGGCGGAGATTATGGCTACACCTTC. It translates to CASSNSGGGGDYGYTF. The V call is TRBV6-5, the J call TRBJ1-2; D may be TRBD1 (6 bases). The CDR3 is 16 residues long. Germline CDR1 is MNHEY and CDR2 is SVGAGI.

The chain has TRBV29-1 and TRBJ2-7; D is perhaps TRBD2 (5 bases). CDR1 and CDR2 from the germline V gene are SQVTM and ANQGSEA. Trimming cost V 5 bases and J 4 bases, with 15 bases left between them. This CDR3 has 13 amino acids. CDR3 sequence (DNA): TGCAGCGTTCGCGAGGGTGGGATGTACGAGCAGTACTTC. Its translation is CSVREGGMYEQYF.

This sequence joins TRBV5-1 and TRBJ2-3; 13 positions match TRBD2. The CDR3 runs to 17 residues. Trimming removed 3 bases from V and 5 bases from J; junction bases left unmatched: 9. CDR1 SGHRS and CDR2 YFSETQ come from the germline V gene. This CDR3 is CASSSGLAGAGGDTQYF. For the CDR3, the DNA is TGCGCCAGCAGCTCCGGACTAGCGGGAGCAGGGGGAGATACGCAGTATTTT.

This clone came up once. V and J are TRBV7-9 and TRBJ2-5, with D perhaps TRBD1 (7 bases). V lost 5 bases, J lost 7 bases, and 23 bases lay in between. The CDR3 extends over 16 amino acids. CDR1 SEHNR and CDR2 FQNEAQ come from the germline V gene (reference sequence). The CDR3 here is CASSPRSRGARGTQYF. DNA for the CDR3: TGTGCCAGCAGCCCCCGGAGCAGGGGGGCCCGGGGGACCCAGTACTTC.

This CDR3 reads CAWSVEGALNQPQHF. The CDR3 bases are TGTGCCTGGAGTGTAGAGGGGGCCCTAAATCAGCCCCAGCATTTT. V is TRBV30 and J is TRBJ1-5, with TRBD1 matching over 7 bases. CDR1 GTSNPN and CDR2 SVGIG come from the germline V gene (reference sequence). V shed 0 bases and J 4 bases; nucleotides not matched to a gene: 6. The CDR3 spans 15 residues.

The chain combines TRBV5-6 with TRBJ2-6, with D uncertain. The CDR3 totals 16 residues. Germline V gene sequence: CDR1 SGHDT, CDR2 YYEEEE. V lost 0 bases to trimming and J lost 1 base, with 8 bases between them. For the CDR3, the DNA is TGTGCCAGCAGCTTGGGATACGGGTCTGGGGCCAACGTCCTGACTTTC. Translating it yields CASSLGYGSGANVLTF.

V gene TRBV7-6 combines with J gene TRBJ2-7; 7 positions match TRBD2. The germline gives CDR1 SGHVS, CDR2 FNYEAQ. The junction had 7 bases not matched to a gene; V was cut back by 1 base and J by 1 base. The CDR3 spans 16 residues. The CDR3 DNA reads TGTGCCAGCAGCTTAGTTGGGGTTAGCGGGTCCTACGAGCAGTACTTC. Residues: CASSLVGVSGSYEQYF.

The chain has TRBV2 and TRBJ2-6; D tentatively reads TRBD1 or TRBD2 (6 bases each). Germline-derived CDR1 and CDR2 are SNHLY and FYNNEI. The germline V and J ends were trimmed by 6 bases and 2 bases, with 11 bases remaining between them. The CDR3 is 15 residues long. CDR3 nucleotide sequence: TGTGCCAGCAGCAGGGGAGGACCTGGGGCCAACGTCCTGACTTTC. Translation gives CASSRGGPGANVLTF.

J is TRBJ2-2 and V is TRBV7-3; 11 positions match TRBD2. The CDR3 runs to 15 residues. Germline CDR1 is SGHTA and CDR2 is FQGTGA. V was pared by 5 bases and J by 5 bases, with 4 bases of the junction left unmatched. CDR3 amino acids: CASSTGLAVTGELFF. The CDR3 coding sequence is TGTGCCAGCAGCACGGGACTAGCGGTTACCGGGGAGCTGTTTTTT.

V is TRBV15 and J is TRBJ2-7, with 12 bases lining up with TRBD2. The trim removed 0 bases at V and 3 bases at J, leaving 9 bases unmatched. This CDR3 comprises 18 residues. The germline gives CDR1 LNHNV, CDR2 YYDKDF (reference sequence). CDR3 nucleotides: TGTGCCACCAGCAGAGATACCGGACTAGCGGGAAAGTTCTACGAGCAGTACTTC. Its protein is CATSRDTGLAGKFYEQYF.

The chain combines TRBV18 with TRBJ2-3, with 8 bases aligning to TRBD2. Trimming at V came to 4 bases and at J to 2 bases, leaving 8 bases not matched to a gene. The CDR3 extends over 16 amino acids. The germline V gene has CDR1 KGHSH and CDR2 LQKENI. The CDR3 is CASSRTGTRNTDTQYF. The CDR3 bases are TGTGCCAGCTCACGGACGGGGACTAGGAACACAGATACGCAGTATTTT.